This T cell receptor (beta chain) originates from a study of vaccination effects on CD4 cells after COVID-19. Background on the study: Some 2 million PBMC were placed in each well, which was supplemented with 8.5 to 10 IU/ml IL-2 and around 9.4 ug/ml peptides.

In the case of this clone: What it binds is unknown.

This CDR3 is 14 amino acids long. With V trimmed by 10 bases and J by 5 bases, 13 bases remained unmatched. CDR1 is MNHEY, CDR2 SVGAGI, per germline. Whole-study results and caveats: Common cold coronavirus cross-reactivity was shown by only 1 of 255 vaccine-induced clones in healthy vaccinees. Marked clonal contraction of infection- and vaccine-induced clones was seen late after vaccination.

Cells that had been cultured for ten to eleven days were the source of isolated CD4+ T cells. Two-dose vaccination with either BNT162b2 or mRNA-1273 was given to the participants. The assay was immunoSEQ multiplex PCR, and TCRdb's table has in-frame clones only and misses some. The table has about 57,000 clones, under 85% seen once; the top ten hold about 4.5%. The receptor comes from a human donor who received a COVID-19 vaccine. Sequenced material: CD4+ T cells from PBMCs cultured without peptide, taken after COVID-19 vaccination. This chain uses TRBV6-5 with TRBJ1-2, with TRBD1 matching over 7 bases. The CDR3 DNA follows: TGTGCCACCGCCGCCGACAGGGTCCTTTATGGCTACACCTTC. Its translation is CATAADRVLYGYTF.